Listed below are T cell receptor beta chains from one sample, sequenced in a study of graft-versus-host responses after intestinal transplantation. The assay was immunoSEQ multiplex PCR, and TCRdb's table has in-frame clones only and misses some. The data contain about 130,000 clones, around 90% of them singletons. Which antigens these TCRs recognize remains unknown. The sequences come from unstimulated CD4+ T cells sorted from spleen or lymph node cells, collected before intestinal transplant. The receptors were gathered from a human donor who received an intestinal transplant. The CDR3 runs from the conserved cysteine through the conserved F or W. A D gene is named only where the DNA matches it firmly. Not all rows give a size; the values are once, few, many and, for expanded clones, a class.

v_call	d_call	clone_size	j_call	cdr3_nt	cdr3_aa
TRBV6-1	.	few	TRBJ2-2	TGTGCCAGCAGTGAGGGCCCGGGGACCGGGGAGCTGTTTTTT	CASSEGPGTGELFF
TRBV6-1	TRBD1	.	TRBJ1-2	TGTGCCAGCAGTGGGCGCCAGGGGGGAGGATATGGCTACACCTTC	CASSGRQGGGYGYTF
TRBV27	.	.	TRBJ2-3	TGTGCCAGCAGGCTTAGCCGGAACACAGATACGCAGTATTTT	CASRLSRNTDTQYF
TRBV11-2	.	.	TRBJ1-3	TGTGCCAGCAGCTTGGTTAACTCTAGGAACACCATATATTTT	CASSLVNSRNTIYF
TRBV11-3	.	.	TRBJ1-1	TGTGCCAGCAGCCAGGGAAACACTGAAGCTTTCTTT	CASSQGNTEAFF
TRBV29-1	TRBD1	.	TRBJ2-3	TGCAGCGCCAAATCCGGGACAGAAAGCACAGATACGCAGTATTTT	CSAKSGTESTDTQYF
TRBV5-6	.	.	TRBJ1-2	TGTGCCAGCAGCCCGCCGGGACGGAGGCTTCATCGATATGGCTACACCTTC	CASSPPGRRLHRYGYTF
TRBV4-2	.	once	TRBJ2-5	TGTGCCAGCAGCCAAGTCGGTAATCAAGAGACCCAGTACTTC	CASSQVGNQETQYF
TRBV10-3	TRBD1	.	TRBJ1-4	TGTGCCATCAGTAACGCAGGGGGACCTAATGAAAAACTGTTTTTT	CAISNAGGPNEKLFF
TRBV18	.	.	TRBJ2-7	TGTGCCAGCCAGTCCGCCAGATCTAAGGCGGGCGAGCAGTACTTC	CASQSARSKAGEQYF
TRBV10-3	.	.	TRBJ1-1	TGTGCCATCAGTTTGGGCAGGAACACTGAAGCTTTCTTT	CAISLGRNTEAFF
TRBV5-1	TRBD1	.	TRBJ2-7	TGCGCCAGCAGTAGGGGACAGGGGGCGCGCGAGCAGTACTTC	CASSRGQGAREQYF
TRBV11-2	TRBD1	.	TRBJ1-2	TGTGCCAGCAGCCCCCGGACAGGGGATGGCTACACCTTC	CASSPRTGDGYTF
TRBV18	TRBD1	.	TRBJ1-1	TGTGCCAGCTCACCGAGGGACAGGGGGGGAACTGAAGCTTTCTTT	CASSPRDRGGTEAFF
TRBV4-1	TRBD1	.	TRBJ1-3	TGCGCCAGCAGCCAGGTTTTCGGACAGGGATCTGGAAACACCATATATTTT	CASSQVFGQGSGNTIYF
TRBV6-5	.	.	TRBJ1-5	TGTGCCAGCAGCGACCGTCGGGATCAGCCCCAGCATTTT	CASSDRRDQPQHF
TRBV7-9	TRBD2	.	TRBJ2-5	TGTGCCAGCAGCTTAGGGATAGCGGGGAGAGGAGAGACCCAGTACTTC	CASSLGIAGRGETQYF
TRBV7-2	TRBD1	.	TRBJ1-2	TGTGCCAGCAGCTCGGGACAGGGATATGGCTACACCTTC	CASSSGQGYGYTF
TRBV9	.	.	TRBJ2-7	TGTGCCAGCAGCGTAGATACAGGGATCAGCTCCTACGAGCAGTACTTC	CASSVDTGISSYEQYF
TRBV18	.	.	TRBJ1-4	TGTGCCAGCTCACCACCTAATGAAAAACTGTTTTTT	CASSPPNEKLFF
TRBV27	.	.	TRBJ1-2	TGTGCCAGCAGTTTATTCTCAGGGAACTATGGCTACACCTTC	CASSLFSGNYGYTF
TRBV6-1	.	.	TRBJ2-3	TGTGCCAGCAGTCCGGGGTACACAGATACGCAGTATTTT	CASSPGYTDTQYF
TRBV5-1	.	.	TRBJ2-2	TGCGCCAGCAGCTTGGCGGTCGGGAACACCGGGGAGCTGTTTTTT	CASSLAVGNTGELFF
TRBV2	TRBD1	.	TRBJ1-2	TGTGCCAGCAGTCTCGGGACAGGGCGCTATGGCTACACCTTC	CASSLGTGRYGYTF
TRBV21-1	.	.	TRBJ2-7	TGTGCCAGCAGCAAAGCGGCAGTTTCCTACGAGCAGTACTTC	CASSKAAVSYEQYF
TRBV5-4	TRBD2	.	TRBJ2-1	TGTGCCAGCAGCCCGGGGACTAGCGGGGTAAGGGGCAATGAGCAGTTCTTC	CASSPGTSGVRGNEQFF
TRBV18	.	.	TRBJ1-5	TGTGCCAGCTCCCAAGGGGGGCAGCCCCAGCATTTT	CASSQGGQPQHF
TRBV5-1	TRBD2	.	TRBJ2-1	TGCGCCAGCAGCTTGGAGTTTAGCGGGGGTCCTCCCTACAATGAGCAGTTCTTC	CASSLEFSGGPPYNEQFF
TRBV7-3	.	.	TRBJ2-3	TGTGCCAGCAGCTTTGGGGGGGGCACCCCAGATACGCAGTATTTT	CASSFGGGTPDTQYF
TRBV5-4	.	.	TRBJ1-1	TGTGCCAGCAGTTCGCCGCAGGGGTCGGACACTGAAGCTTTCTTT	CASSSPQGSDTEAFF
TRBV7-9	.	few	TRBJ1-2	TGTGCCAGCAGCTTCGGGTATAACTATGGCTACACCTTC	CASSFGYNYGYTF
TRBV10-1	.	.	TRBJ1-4	TGCGCCAGCAGTGAGGGAACAGGCGTCGGGAAACTGTTTTTT	CASSEGTGVGKLFF
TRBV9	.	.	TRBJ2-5	TGTGCCAGCAGCGTAGCTTCGAATAGACTGGAGACCCAGTACTTC	CASSVASNRLETQYF
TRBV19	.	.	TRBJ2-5	TGTGCCAGTAGTGCGGTTAAAGAGACCCAGTACTTC	CASSAVKETQYF
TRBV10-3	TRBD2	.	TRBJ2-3	TGTGCCATCAGAGCGGGGGGGTCAGATACGCAGTATTTT	CAIRAGGSDTQYF
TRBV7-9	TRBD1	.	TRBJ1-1	TGTGCCAGCAGCCTTGGGACAGGGGTCATGAACACTGAAGCTTTCTTT	CASSLGTGVMNTEAFF
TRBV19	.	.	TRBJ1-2	TGTGCCAGTAGGGTAGGCGGCGAACTCTACGGCTACACCTTC	CASRVGGELYGYTF
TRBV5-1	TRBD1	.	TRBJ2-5	TGCGCCAGCAGCTTGGGTACAGGGGGCCAAGAGACCCAGTACTTC	CASSLGTGGQETQYF
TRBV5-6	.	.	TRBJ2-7	TGTGCCAGCAGCTTGGCAGTTTCCTACGAGCAGTACTTC	CASSLAVSYEQYF
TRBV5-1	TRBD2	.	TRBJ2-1	TGCGCCAGCAGCTCGGGACTAGCGGGGGGGCTCTACAATGAGCAGTTCTTC	CASSSGLAGGLYNEQFF
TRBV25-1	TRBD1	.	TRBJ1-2	TGTGCCAGCAGCGCCGGGACAGGGGATGGCTACACCTTC	CASSAGTGDGYTF
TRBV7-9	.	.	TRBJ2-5	TGTGCCAGCAGCCGGGGGGCAGGGTGGGGAGAGACCCAGTACTTC	CASSRGAGWGETQYF
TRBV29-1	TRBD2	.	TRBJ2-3	TGCAGCGTTCCTGGACTAGCGGGGCCCACAGATACGCAGTATTTT	CSVPGLAGPTDTQYF
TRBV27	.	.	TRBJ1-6	TGTGCCAGCAGACGTCTTGGGCAGGGGAGTTCACCCCTCCACTTT	CASRRLGQGSSPLHF
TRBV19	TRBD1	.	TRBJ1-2	TGTGCCAGTAGCCGCTCAGGGGGCTCTAACTATGGCTACACCTTC	CASSRSGGSNYGYTF
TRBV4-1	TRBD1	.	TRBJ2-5	TGCGCCAGCAGCCAACGACAGGGTACCAAGGAAGAGACCCAGTACTTC	CASSQRQGTKEETQYF
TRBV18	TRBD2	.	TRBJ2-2	TGTGCCAGCTCACCACTTAGGTCAGCGGGGGCCCTCGGGGAGCTGTTTTTT	CASSPLRSAGALGELFF
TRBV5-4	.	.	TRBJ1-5	TGTGCCTTCTCACAGGGTGATAGCAATCAGCCCCAGCATTTT	CAFSQGDSNQPQHF
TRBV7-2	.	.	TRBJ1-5	TGTGCCAGCAGCTTGGACACCTCGGCCCAGCATTTT	CASSLDTSAQHF
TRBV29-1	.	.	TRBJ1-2	TGCAGCGTTGTTGGGAAAATCTATGGCTACACCTTC	CSVVGKIYGYTF
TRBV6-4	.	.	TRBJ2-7	TGTGCCAGCGAAAAGGGATCCTACGAGCAGTACTTC	CASEKGSYEQYF
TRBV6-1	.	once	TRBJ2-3	TGTGCCAGCAGTGAAGAGGATACGCAGTATTTT	CASSEEDTQYF
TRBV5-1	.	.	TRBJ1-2	TGCGCCAGCAGCTTGGGACAGGAGAACTATGGCTACACCTTC	CASSLGQENYGYTF
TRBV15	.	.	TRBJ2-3	TGTGCCACCAGCAACACAGATACGCAGTATTTT	CATSNTDTQYF
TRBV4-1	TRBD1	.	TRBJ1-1	TGCGCCAGCAGCCATAACAGGGGGGGCACTGAAGCTTTCTTT	CASSHNRGGTEAFF
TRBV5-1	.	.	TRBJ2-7	TGCGCCAGCAGAGGGGGGGCCGAGCAGTACTTC	CASRGGAEQYF
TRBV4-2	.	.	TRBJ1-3	TGTGCCAGCAGCCAGAGTACAGGGTATGGAAACACCATATATTTT	CASSQSTGYGNTIYF
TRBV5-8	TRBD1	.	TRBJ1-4	TGTGCCAGCAGCTTCGGGACCTATACAGGGGATGAAAAACTGTTTTTT	CASSFGTYTGDEKLFF
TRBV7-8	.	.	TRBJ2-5	TGTGCCAGCAGCTTAGTTTGGGGTTCGGGGGAGACCCAGTACTTC	CASSLVWGSGETQYF